This T cell receptor beta chain comes out of a study of T cell clones after liver transplantation. Overall study context: TCRbeta sequencing after a pre-transplant mixed lymphocyte reaction identified graft-donor-reactive clones, later tracked in post-transplant blood. Subjects received no induction therapy and standard immunosuppression until randomization at 12-24 months post-transplant. Draws occurred before transplant, before withdrawal, and after complete or failed withdrawal. Study-level results: Migration into the graft, not deletion, may explain lost graft donor-reactive T cells.

TCRdb's copy holds only in-frame clones and misses some; the assay was immunoSEQ multiplex PCR. The repertoire has about 68,000 clones, roughly 92% of them found once; the top ten carry more than 0.85%. The CDR3 has 12 amino acids. Looked up from germline, CDR1 is MRHNA and CDR2 is SNTAGT. Deletions cut 3 bases from V and 8 bases from J, with 10 bases between. About this clone: Its specificity is unknown.

The chain links TRBV6-4 to TRBJ1-2; D possibly corresponds to TRBD1 (5 bases). Material: CD4+ T cells from blood, obtained about 26 months after liver transplant. This receptor was obtained from a human patient who received a liver transplant. Some of these T cells may belong to the graft donor. This CDR3 reads CASSEGPGGYTF. The DNA of the CDR3 is TGTGCCAGCAGTGAGGGACCTGGGGGCTACACCTTC.